A selection of T cell receptor beta chains follows, all from one sample in a study of CXCR4 blockade with PD-1 therapy in pancreatic cancer. TCRdb's copy holds only in-frame clones and misses some; the assay was immunoSEQ multiplex PCR. Altogether around 4,800 clones are present, around 60% being singletons, with the ten largest covering 5.5% to 8.5%. Sequenced input: tumor tissue. The receptor set was obtained from a human donor with pancreatic ductal adenocarcinoma. Each CDR3 is given with its conserved first and last residue. The order of the fields is clone size, J gene, D gene, V gene, CDR3 DNA, CDR3 protein. The D gene is left open where the match is weak. Clone size, where shown, is once, few, many, or a class for clones that have expanded.

>-|TRBJ2-3|-|TRBV29-1
TGCAGCGTTGCCGCTCCGGGGGCTAAAGATACGCAGTATTTT
CSVAAPGAKDTQYF
>-|TRBJ1-5|-|TRBV19
TGTGCCAGTAAGCAGGGGAATAGCAATCAGCCCCAGCATTTT
CASKQGNSNQPQHF
>-|TRBJ1-4|-|TRBV5-1
TGCGCCAGCAGCCCTAGGGAGGGGGCTAATGAAAAACTGTTTTTT
CASSPREGANEKLFF
>-|TRBJ1-3|-|TRBV6-8
TGTGCCATCAGTGCCATGTCAGGGACTGGAAACACCATATATTTT
CAISAMSGTGNTIYF
>-|TRBJ2-7|-|TRBV28
TGTGCCAGCAGGGCAGGGCCGGGCGAGCAGTACTTC
CASRAGPGEQYF
>-|TRBJ2-1|TRBD2|TRBV19
TGTGCCAGTAGTATAGCCCTCTCGGGGGGGAGGGCCAATGAGCAGTTCTTC
CASSIALSGGRANEQFF
>-|TRBJ1-1|-|TRBV18
TGTGCCAGCTCACCAGGTATTGGACTGCCTAACACTGAAGCTTTCTTT
CASSPGIGLPNTEAFF
>few|TRBJ2-3|TRBD2|TRBV6-8
TGTGCCAGCAGTACCCCGACTAGCGGGGAATTCACAGATACGCAGTATTTT
CASSTPTSGEFTDTQYF
>-|TRBJ1-1|-|TRBV19
TGTGCCAGTAGAGGGGGGGCCAGGATTACTGAAGCTTTCTTT
CASRGGARITEAFF
>once|TRBJ2-5|-|TRBV23-1
TGCGCCAGCAGTCGGGATGCGGGGCCTCAAGAGACCCAGTACTTC
CASSRDAGPQETQYF
>-|TRBJ1-4|TRBD1|TRBV30
TGTGCCTGGTCTTACAGGGGCCGTAATGAAAAACTGTTTTTT
CAWSYRGRNEKLFF
>large|TRBJ2-3|-|TRBV9
TGTGCCAGCAGCGACGGCTCTAGCACAGATACGCAGTATTTT
CASSDGSSTDTQYF
>few|TRBJ1-4|-|TRBV19
TGTGCCAGTAGTAAGTTTGCAACTAATGAAAAACTGTTTTTT
CASSKFATNEKLFF
>-|TRBJ1-3|-|TRBV19
TGTGGGTCGGGGGTGCCTGGAAACACCATATATTTT
CGSGVPGNTIYF
>few|TRBJ2-7|TRBD1|TRBV11-1
TGTGCCAGCAGTTGGGACAGGGGGTCCTACGAGCAGTACTTC
CASSWDRGSYEQYF
>-|TRBJ2-3|-|TRBV15
TGTGCCACCAGCAGACTCTCTATCGACATCGCTAGCACAGATACGCAGTATTTT
CATSRLSIDIASTDTQYF
>-|TRBJ2-4|-|TRBV19
TGTGCCAGTCGATTCCAGGGTGGCTCGAAAAACATTCAGTACTTC
CASRFQGGSKNIQYF
>few|TRBJ1-1|-|TRBV7-4
TGTGCCAGCAGCTTAGTTCGACTAGCTGAAGCTTTCTTT
CASSLVRLAEAFF
>-|TRBJ1-4|-|TRBV18
TGTGCCAGCTCTACTAACGCTAATGAAAAACTGTTTTTT
CASSTNANEKLFF
>few|TRBJ2-7|-|TRBV11-1
TGTGCCAGCAGCTTGGGGTCTGCCTCCAGGGGTTGGGAGTTC
CASSLGSASRGWEF
>few|TRBJ2-2|TRBD2|TRBV6-8
TGTGCCAGCAGTTGGACTAGCGGGGGTGTCGGGGAGCTGTTTTTT
CASSWTSGGVGELFF
>-|TRBJ2-2|TRBD1|TRBV19
TGTGCCAGTAAGGCGACAGGGGTTAGCACCGGGGAGCTGTTTTTT
CASKATGVSTGELFF
>few|TRBJ1-2|-|TRBV11-3
TGTGCCAGCAGTCGGGGGACGGAGGACTATGGCTACACCTTC
CASSRGTEDYGYTF
>few|TRBJ2-7|-|TRBV6-8
TGTGCCAGCAGTTACGCACAGACCGGGCCGTACGAGCAGTACTTC
CASSYAQTGPYEQYF
>-|TRBJ2-7|TRBD1|TRBV28
TGTGCCACCGAGGGACAGGGCGACGAGCAGTACTTC
CATEGQGDEQYF
>-|TRBJ2-7|-|TRBV15
TGTGCCACCAGCAGAGTGGGGTCCCACTACGAGCAGTACTTC
CATSRVGSHYEQYF
>few|TRBJ1-2|-|TRBV9
TGTGCCGCTCAAGAGGGGTACTATGGCTACACCTTC
CAAQEGYYGYTF
>few|TRBJ1-2|-|TRBV9
TGTGCCAGCAGTGAAATGGGCAGGAATTATGGCTGCACCTTC
CASSEMGRNYGCTF
>-|TRBJ2-1|TRBD2|TRBV28
TGTGCCAGCAGTCTGTTGACTAGCGGGCTTTACAATGAGCAGTTCTTC
CASSLLTSGLYNEQFF
>-|TRBJ2-7|-|TRBV23-1
TGCGCCAGCAGTCAATCTAGGTCCGACGGGAAATACGAGCAGTACTTC
CASSQSRSDGKYEQYF
>few|TRBJ2-5|TRBD1|TRBV11-3
TGTGCCAGCAGCTTGGTCACAGGGGGCGTGGAGACCCAGTACTTC
CASSLVTGGVETQYF
>few|TRBJ2-6|-|TRBV6-8
TGTGCCAGCAGATTGTTTAGGGGGGCTGGGGCCAACGTCCTGACTTTC
CASRLFRGAGANVLTF
>-|TRBJ2-5|-|TRBV6-8
TGTGCCAGCACCAAGAGGGGGACTCAAGAGACCCAGTACTTC
CASTKRGTQETQYF
>-|TRBJ1-1|-|TRBV19
TGTGCCAGTAGTATTGAGACAGAAGAAGCTTTCTTT
CASSIETEEAFF
>-|TRBJ1-4|-|TRBV23-1
TGCGCCAGCAACGGGGAGGGTTGGGAAAAACTGTTTTTT
CASNGEGWEKLFF
>-|TRBJ2-7|TRBD1|TRBV29-1
TGCAGCGTTAGAAGGGGACAGGGAATCTACGAGCAGTACTTC
CSVRRGQGIYEQYF
>-|TRBJ2-3|-|TRBV29-1
TGCAGCGTTGAACCCTTATACCCAGGGGCAGATACGCAGTATTTT
CSVEPLYPGADTQYF
>few|TRBJ2-3|-|TRBV19
TGTGCCAGTAGTATAGACAGGGGAGATACGCAGTATTTT
CASSIDRGDTQYF
>-|TRBJ2-1|-|TRBV15
TGTGCCACCAGCAGAGATAGAGGGAATGGCAATGAGCAGTTCTTC
CATSRDRGNGNEQFF
>-|TRBJ1-4|-|TRBV19
TGTGCCAGTGGGTTGCTAAGTGAAAAACTGTTTTTT
CASGLLSEKLFF
>-|TRBJ2-1|-|TRBV15
TGTGCCACCAGCCCCGGGTCGTGGGGCTACAATGAGCAGTTCTTC
CATSPGSWGYNEQFF
>medium-sized|TRBJ1-1|-|TRBV4-1
TGCGCCAGCAGCCAAGCGAACGGGAAAGCCAAGGACACTGAAGCTTTCTTT
CASSQANGKAKDTEAFF
>-|TRBJ2-5|TRBD2|TRBV19
TGTGCCAGTAGCGCCACTAGCGGGTCAAAAGGGGAGACCCAGTACTTC
CASSATSGSKGETQYF
>-|TRBJ1-5|-|TRBV10-3
TGTGCCAGCTTAACCCACAGGGACACTTCCAATCAGCCCCAGCATTTT
CASLTHRDTSNQPQHF
>-|TRBJ1-1|-|TRBV30
TGTGCCGGGGGGAAGGGTCGGGCTCCTGAAGCTTTCTTT
CAGGKGRAPEAFF
>-|TRBJ2-3|TRBD2|TRBV15
TGTGCCACCAGCTCGCGACTAGCGGGGTACACAGATACGCAGTATTTT
CATSSRLAGYTDTQYF
>-|TRBJ2-1|-|TRBV18
TGTGCCAGCTCACCACCCAATAGCAGACATTCCTACAATGAGCAGTTCTTC
CASSPPNSRHSYNEQFF
>-|TRBJ2-3|TRBD2|TRBV30
TGTGCCTGGAGTGGACTAGCTGGAGGACGGAATACGCAGTATTTT
CAWSGLAGGRNTQYF
>-|TRBJ2-3|-|TRBV25-1
TGTGCCAGCAGTGGCCGCCGGCGGGATAGCACAGATACGCAGTATTTT
CASSGRRRDSTDTQYF
>-|TRBJ1-1|TRBD1|TRBV5-8
TGTGCCAGCAGATCACAGGGGGGCACTGAAGCTTTCTTT
CASRSQGGTEAFF
>-|TRBJ2-5|-|TRBV19
TGTGCCAGTAGTATCCTAGAGGGAGAGACCCAGTACTTC
CASSILEGETQYF
>-|TRBJ2-4|TRBD1|TRBV28
TGTGCCAGCAGTTTCAACAGGGGAAACATTCAGTACTTC
CASSFNRGNIQYF
>few|TRBJ2-1|TRBD2|TRBV7-1
TGTGCCAGCAGCTTAGAAGGTTTTCCACTAGCGGGGACTTCTCAGTACAATGAGCAGTTCTTC
CASSLEGFPLAGTSQYNEQFF
>-|TRBJ1-1|TRBD1|TRBV28
TGTGCCAGCAGTAAAAATCGGGGGACAGGGAACACTGAAGCTTTTTTT
CASSKNRGTGNTEAFF
>medium-sized|TRBJ1-1|-|TRBV11-3
TGTGCCAGCAGCTTGTACGGGGCTCAGAACACTGAAGCTTTCTTT
CASSLYGAQNTEAFF
>few|TRBJ2-7|-|TRBV28
TGTGCCAGCGGAATACAACTTTCCTACGAGCAGTACTTC
CASGIQLSYEQYF
>-|TRBJ1-2|TRBD1|TRBV18
TGTGCCAGCTCAGAGGGACAGAACTATGGCTACACCTTC
CASSEGQNYGYTF
>-|TRBJ2-3|-|TRBV5-1
TGCGCCAGCAGCTTCGCCGGGGGGCTAAGCACAGATACGCAGTATTTT
CASSFAGGLSTDTQYF